This TCR beta chain was observed in a study of T-cell reconstitution after alpha-beta-depleted transplantation in children. Unique molecular identifiers were incorporated into the prepared TCRbeta library. MiXCR, applied by TCRdb to the PCR reads, yields one record per CDR3 protein. The table has roughly 180,000 distinct CDR3 sequences, 13% to 15% seen once. The CDR3 runs 15 residues. Germline V gene lookup returns CDR1 SGHVS and CDR2 FNYEAQ. J lost 2 bases, V lost 1 base, and 4 bases had no gene match. This clonotype appeared many times. This specimen was PBMCs from the stem cell graft donor, taken from the stem cell graft. This TCR came from a human donor who donated a stem cell graft to a child with acute lymphoblastic leukemia. This chain uses TRBV7-6 with TRBJ2-7; 8 bases match TRBD1. CDR3 coding DNA: TGTGCCAGCAGCTTAGTAGGACAGGGACCCTACGAGCAGTACTTC. Translated: CASSLVGQGPYEQYF.